What follows are 19 T cell receptor beta chains derived from one specimen sequenced in a study of CD8 T cells in ankylosing spondylitis. TCRdb fed the 5' RACE reads into MiXCR, producing one record per CDR3 protein. The sample lists just over 300,000 distinct CDR3 sequences; about 20% were seen once. The sequenced sample consisted of blood, either unsorted or a sorted T cell fraction (not recorded which). These receptors were collected from a female donor with ankylosing spondylitis or in good health (not recorded which).

This clonotype was seen a handful of times. J is TRBJ2-1 and V is TRBV12-3 or TRBV12-4; D unclear. Trimming left V 3 bases short and J 4 bases short, with 10 bases between. The CDR3 has 14 residues. The CDR3 bases are TGTGCCAGCAGTTTCGGCCAGGCGTACAATGAGCAGTTCTTC. This translates into CASSFGQAYNEQFF.

The chain combines TRBV7-2 with TRBJ2-1, with TRBD2 matching 9 bases. This CDR3 contains 15 residues. Germline values: CDR1 SGHTA, CDR2 FQGNSA. V shed 1 base, J shed 4 bases, and the junction held 2 bases outside the gene matches. The CDR3 protein is CASSLGTSAYNEQFF. Here the CDR3 DNA reads TGTGCCAGCAGCTTAGGGACTAGCGCATACAATGAGCAGTTCTTC.

This chain links TRBV12-3 or TRBV12-4 with TRBJ2-1; 7 bases agree with TRBD1. The CDR3 has 14 amino acids. J gave up 9 bases and V 5 bases, and 10 bases lay outside the gene matches. The CDR3 loop reads CASSPQGEGAEQFF. Here the CDR3 DNA reads TGTGCCAGCAGTCCCCAGGGGGAAGGGGCTGAGCAGTTCTTC.

The chain couples TRBV15 to TRBJ1-1; D remains ambiguous. Trimming took off 11 bases at V and 2 bases at J, with 15 bases between the two ends. This CDR3 has 13 amino acids. Looked up from germline, CDR1 is LNHNV and CDR2 is YYDKDF (reference sequence). The CDR3 loop reads CAAGRKGNTEAFF. The CDR3 DNA sequence: TGTGCCGCAGGACGGAAGGGAAACACTGAAGCTTTCTTT. Complete variable domain (other parts from reference TRBV15 and TRBJ1-1): DAMVIQNPRYQVTQFGKPVTLSCSQTLNHNVMYWYQQKSSQAPKLLFHYYDKDFNNEADTPDNFQSRRPNTSFCFLDIRSPGLGDTAMYLCAAGRKGNTEAFFGQGTRLTVV.

In its sample, this clonotype was seen many times. CDR3 coding DNA: TGCAGTGCTAGAGAGGCGGGGAGCTCCTACAATGAGCAGTTCTTC. Translation gives CSAREAGSSYNEQFF. V and J are TRBV20-1 and TRBJ2-1; TRBD2 might be the D (6 bases). The germline gives CDR1 DFQATT, CDR2 SNEGSKA (reference sequence). The CDR3 is 15 residues long. V shed 0 bases and J shed 0 bases, with 9 bases lying between them.

The chain has TRBV10-3 and TRBJ2-3; a weak D match, TRBD2 (7 bases). Germline CDR1 ENHRY, CDR2 SYGVKD. The CDR3 consists of 16 residues. V was pared by 5 bases and J by 2 bases, with 17 bases between. In nucleotides, the CDR3 is TGTGCCATCAGTCAAGGAGGGGGAGGGAACACAGATACGCAGTATTTT. This gives the protein CAISQGGGGNTDTQYF.

The chain recombines TRBV5-6 with TRBJ2-1; D gene unclear. Trimming removed 4 bases at V and 6 bases at J, with 11 bases between. The CDR3 has 13 amino acids. Looked up from germline, CDR1 is SGHDT and CDR2 is YYEEEE. The CDR3 sequence is CASSPLSVNEQFF. CDR3 coding DNA: TGTGCCAGCAGCCCCTTGAGCGTCAATGAGCAGTTCTTC.

There are a few counts of this clonotype. This chain connects TRBV30 to TRBJ1-1; D is unresolved. Looked up from germline, CDR1 is GTSNPN and CDR2 is SVGIG (reference sequence). This CDR3 comprises 12 residues. V was cut by 1 base and J by 3 bases, with 6 bases left in between. CDR3 in amino acids: CAWSGGYTEAFF. The CDR3 nucleotides read TGTGCCTGGAGTGGCGGGTACACTGAAGCTTTCTTT.

This clonotype has more than one count but fewer than ten. The chain couples TRBV10-3 to TRBJ1-4; perhaps TRBD1 as D (6 bases). The CDR3 has 13 residues. Deletions cut 11 bases from V and 7 bases from J, with 17 bases between. Germline V gene lookup returns CDR1 ENHRY and CDR2 SYGVKD. The CDR3 bases are TGTGCCGCCTCTTACAGGGCTGGTGAAAAACTGTTTTTT. Translation: CAASYRAGEKLFF.

This rearrangement joins TRBV5-4 to TRBJ1-3; 7 nucleotides match TRBD1. This CDR3 is 16 amino acids long. Germline V gives CDR1 SGHNT, CDR2 YYREEE (reference sequence). Trimming took 3 bases from V and 2 from J; bases not matched to a gene: 8. The CDR3 region is CASSSQQGFPGNTIYF. In nucleotides, the CDR3 is TGTGCCAGCAGCTCCCAACAGGGGTTTCCTGGAAACACCATATATTTT.

The chain links TRBV25-1 to TRBJ1-6; D gene unclear. With 4 bases removed from V and 10 bases from J, the gap between germline ends came to 11 bases. Germline values: CDR1 MGHDK, CDR2 SYGVNS. The CDR3 is 13 amino acids. CDR3 amino acids: CASSGFVGSPLHF. CDR3 coding DNA: TGTGCCAGCAGTGGATTTGTGGGATCACCCCTCCACTTT. The full variable domain, in which reference TRBV25-1 and TRBJ1-6 provide the parts outside the CDR3, is EADIYQTPRYLVIGTGKKITLECSQTMGHDKMYWYQQDPGMELHLIHYSYGVNSTEKGDLSSESTVSRIRTEHFPLTLESARPSHTSQYLCASSGFVGSPLHFGNGTRLTVT.

Remarks on this clonotype: At one boundary the junction diverges from the germline segment, which might be a read error. The chain carries TRBV2 and TRBJ2-1; 7 positions agree with TRBD2. Germline V CDR1 and CDR2: SNHLY, FYNNEI. There are 13 residues in the CDR3. Here the CDR3 reads CASSPRPGGREDF. The CDR3 DNA sequence: TGTGCCAGCAGCCCCCGGCCGGGAGGAAGAGAGGACTTC.

The V and J genes are TRBV30 and TRBJ2-1; the match to TRBD2 covers 11 bases. Losses at the gene ends were 3 bases for V and 15 bases for J; bases not matched to a gene: 13. This CDR3 is 14 amino acids long. The germline CDR1 and CDR2 sequences are GTSNPN and SVGIG (reference sequence). The CDR3 spells CAWRGTSGLKPPFF. The CDR3 DNA is TGTGCCTGGAGGGGGACTAGCGGCTTGAAACCCCCGTTCTTC.

Ten or more counts support this clonotype. The chain carries TRBV5-1 and TRBJ2-1; TRBD2 matches at 8 bases. Trimming took 1 base from V and 4 from J; bases not matched to a gene: 4. Germline CDR1 reads SGHRS; CDR2 reads YFSETQ. The CDR3 loop spans 15 amino acids. The DNA for the CDR3 is TGCGCCAGCAGCTTGCGAGCGGGAGATTACAATGAGCAGTTCTTC. This gives the protein CASSLRAGDYNEQFF.

V is TRBV12-3 or TRBV12-4 and J is TRBJ1-6, with no clear D. This CDR3 has 13 amino acids. V dropped 5 bases and J dropped 8 bases, with 10 bases sitting between them. The CDR3 DNA is TGTGCCAGCAGTCCCCAGGTTGATTCACCCCTCCACTTT. The encoded protein is CASSPQVDSPLHF.

The CDR3 DNA reads as TGCAGTGCTAGAGAGACCGGTGGGACAGGGTATGGCTACACCTTC. It translates to CSARETGGTGYGYTF. The chain joins TRBV20-1 to TRBJ1-2; TRBD1 agrees at 9 bases. The CDR3 has 15 amino acids. Trimming at V came to 0 bases and at J to 5 bases, leaving 7 bases not matched to a gene. From germline, CDR1 is DFQATT and CDR2 SNEGSKA (reference sequence).

The rearrangement links TRBV5-6 to TRBJ2-1; D gene uncertain. Trimming took off 0 bases at V and 0 bases at J, with 7 bases between the two ends. Germline V gives CDR1 SGHDT, CDR2 YYEEEE. The CDR3 length is 15 residues. CDR3 in DNA: TGTGCCAGCAGCTTGGTCACCAGCTCCTACAATGAGCAGTTCTTC. Protein product: CASSLVTSSYNEQFF.

This clonotype was seen a few times. The rearrangement uses TRBV6-5 and TRBJ2-3, with 13 positions matching TRBD2. V gave up 6 bases and J gave up 14 bases; unmatched junction bases: 5. Germline V lookup: CDR1 MNHEY, CDR2 SVGAGI. This CDR3 has 12 amino acids. The chain's CDR3 is CASRTSGRALYF. In DNA form, the CDR3 reads TGTGCCAGCAGAACTAGCGGGAGGGCCCTGTATTTT.

The genes are TRBV7-2 and TRBJ2-3; the match to TRBD2 covers 11 bases. Germline V gene sequence: CDR1 SGHTA, CDR2 FQGNSA. The length of the CDR3 is 15 residues. Trimming at V came to 5 bases and at J to 2 bases, leaving 3 bases not matched to a gene. The CDR3 region has the DNA TGTGCCAGCAGCCCTAGCGGGAGGACCACAGATACGCAGTATTTT. It codes for CASSPSGRTTDTQYF.